This record looks at one T cell receptor beta chain sequence and its context. What it binds is not known. Documented time point: newly diagnosed GD, antithyroid drugs for less than 3 months. The TCR library used RNA extracted from PBMCs. The data belong to a study of regulatory T cells in long-lasting Graves disease. With 7 bases clipped from V and 0 bases from J, the junction kept 6 bases outside the gene matches. This CDR3 is built from 15 residues. Germline V gene lookup returns CDR1 SGHAT and CDR2 FQNNGV. Library construction for TCR beta used iRepertoire HTBI primers and Arm-PCR of CDR3 regions. Using its own MiXCR run on the multiplex PCR reads, TCRdb lists one record per CDR3 protein. This table holds about 400,000 distinct CDR3 sequences, approximately 15% found once. Overall study results and limits: Segments TRBV28, TRBJ1-2 and TRBJ2-5 showed preferential usage in persistent disease.

This same sample was also taken into another study, of T cells in Graves' hyperthyroidism and ophthalmopathy.

V usage is TRBV11-2 and J usage is TRBJ1-1, with 9 nucleotides matching TRBD1. This clonotype originated in a woman between 40 and 55 years old with Graves disease. Here the sequenced sample was peripheral blood mononuclear cells (PBMCs), taken at new diagnosis, from a patient treated with antithyroid drugs. For the CDR3, the DNA is TGTGCCAGCAACCGGGACAGGGACATGAACACTGAAGCTTTCTTT. Its protein product is CASNRDRDMNTEAFF.